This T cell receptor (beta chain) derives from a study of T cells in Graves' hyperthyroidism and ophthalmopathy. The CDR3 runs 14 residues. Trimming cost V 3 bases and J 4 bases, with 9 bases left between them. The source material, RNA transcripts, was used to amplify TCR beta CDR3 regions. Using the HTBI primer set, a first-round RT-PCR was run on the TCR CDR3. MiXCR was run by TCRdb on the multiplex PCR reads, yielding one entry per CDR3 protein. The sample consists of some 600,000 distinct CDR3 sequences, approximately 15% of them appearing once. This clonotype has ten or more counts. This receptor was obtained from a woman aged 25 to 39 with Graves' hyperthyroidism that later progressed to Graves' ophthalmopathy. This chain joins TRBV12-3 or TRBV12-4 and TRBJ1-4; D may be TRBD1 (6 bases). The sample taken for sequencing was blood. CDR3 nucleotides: TGTGCCAGCAGTTTTCGGGGGCTTAATGAAAAACTGTTTTTT. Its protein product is CASSFRGLNEKLFF.